This T cell receptor (beta chain) was identified during a study of vaccination effects on CD4 cells after COVID-19 (dated by TCRdb to between 2020 and 2023). About the full investigation: Each participant got two doses of an mRNA SARS-CoV-2 vaccine, either BNT162b2 or mRNA-1273. The study compared SARS-CoV-2 spike-specific CD4+ TCR repertoires before and after mRNA vaccination in COVID-19 convalescent patients and infection-naive vaccine recipients. Altogether, over 9 COVID-19 convalescent patients and a few SARS-CoV-2-naive healthy vaccine recipients made up the full study. Cultures from other donors in the study were sequenced using the Oncomine TCR Beta short-read assay on an Illumina iSeq 100.

In the ViraFEST assay, PBMC were stimulated with viral peptide pools, and antigen-specific CD4+ T cell clonotypes were then identified by expansion using TCR sequencing. After more than nine days of culture, CD4+ T cells were isolated with the EasySep CD4+ T cell isolation kit. The absence of prior SARS-CoV-2 infection in healthy vaccine recipients was confirmed by negative nucleocapsid antibodies before and after vaccination. Each well held 2 million to 2.5 million PBMC cultured in IMDM containing around 5% human AB serum, roughly 9.9 IU/ml IL-2 and gentamicin, along with about 9.3 ug/ml peptides. On days 3 and 7, half of the culture medium was replaced with fresh IL-2-containing medium. Unless otherwise noted, each peptide stimulation condition was cultured in triplicate wells. Using Ficoll-Paque Plus gradient centrifugation, PBMC were separated from whole blood and then either used fresh or cryopreserved at -140C. Overlapping peptide pools spanned the spike proteins of SARS-CoV-2 and the common cold coronaviruses HCoV-NL63, HCoV-OC43 and HCoV-229E. The QIAamp micro DNA kit was used to extract genomic DNA from the cultured CD4+ T cells.

With respect to this clone: Its antigen is not yet known. Per-nucleotide qualities are absent, and no much larger clonotype sits a single base away.

CDR1 and CDR2, per the germline V gene (reference sequence), are PRHDT and FYEKMQ. From the cysteine up to the phenylalanine, the CDR3 has a length of 18 residues. Of all the DNA, just the CDR3 is kept, 54 bases in frame from base 1. The germline V end is reduced by 5 bases and the J end by 4 bases; junction bases left unmatched: 19. The library was obtained by the immunoSEQ multiplex PCR assay. DNA from the CD4+ T cells that had been cultured and isolated underwent TCR beta CDR3 sequencing. Under the source paper's analysis protocol: Non-productive TCR sequences were discarded, and reads were trimmed to the CDR3 region, with only CDR3s of 7 or more amino acids retained. The MANAFEST web app was used to pick out antigen-specific clonotypes by comparing their expansion in peptide wells with that in reference cultures. Positive clones required FDR<0.05 expansion versus reference and all other wells, odds ratio above 5, and frequency above 0.1% in two replicate wells. Clonotypes significantly expanded in SARS-CoV-2 spike wells and in at least one common cold coronavirus spike condition were defined as cross-reactive. CDR3 similarity was assessed by Levenshtein distance using the stringdist R package, and unrooted trees were constructed with ape in R 3.6.1. Here the immuneACCESS table is served through TCRdb, limited to in-frame sequences with V and J called. Missing clones are a known gap in these copies; in checked studies unresolved V genes cover under half, and the rest lacks a known reason. V and J calls and clone size are copied from that table; D and trimming were computed from the DNA. The sample table records 55,000 to 75,000 clones; about 72% of these occur just once. Approximately 2.6% of the sample comes from the top ten.

The investigation overall reported the following: Both infection-induced and vaccine-induced clones contracted markedly at late post-vaccination timepoints, which is consistent with waning T cell responses. In healthy vaccine recipients, vaccine-induced clones were almost all SARS-CoV-2 mono-reactive, with only 1 of 255 cross-reactive with common cold coronaviruses. The study was limited by a small number of convalescent patients, and early post-infection timepoints were lacking.

The V gene is TRBV13 and the J gene is TRBJ1-2, with 7 bases in between that match TRBD1. Material: CD4+ T cells from PBMCs cultured with HCoV-NL63 spike peptides, obtained before COVID-19 vaccination. This sample's cell subset or site label indicates: HCoV-NL63 spike overlapping peptide pool stimulation. The TCR comes from a human donor who received a COVID-19 vaccine. The sequenced DNA is TGTGCCAGCAGCCAGGGCAGGACAGGCCCGACTAGGCGCTATGGCTACACCTTC. Its translation is CASSQGRTGPTRRYGYTF.